These 20 T cell receptor beta chains share one sample of origin, sequenced in a study of memory CD4+ T cells and cytomegalovirus serostatus. Only in-frame clones appear in the TCRdb table, and some are missing; sequencing was by immunoSEQ multiplex PCR. Here the sample spans about 59,000 clones, about 81% being singletons. The sort gate was single viable CD3+CD4+CD8-CD45RO+ cells for memory CD4+ T cells. The specimen was memory CD4+ T cells from blood. These receptors were obtained from an adult in good health and CMV-seronegative.

The genes are TRBV7-2 and TRBJ1-1; 7 positions match TRBD1. The trim removed 4 bases at V and 6 bases at J, leaving 8 bases unmatched. The CDR3 extends over 14 amino acids. Germline loops: CDR1 SGHTA, CDR2 FQGNSA. The CDR3 protein is CASSWQGGIAEAFF. The CDR3 nucleotides read TGTGCCAGCAGCTGGCAGGGGGGAATCGCTGAAGCTTTCTTT. Full variable domain (rest looked up from reference TRBV7-2 and TRBJ1-1): GAGVSQSPSNKVTEKGKDVELRCDPISGHTALYWYRQSLGQGLEFLIYFQGNSAPDKSGLPSDRFSAERTGGSVSTLTIQRTQQEDSAVYLCASSWQGGIAEAFFGQGTRLTVV.

This rearrangement joins TRBV4-3 to TRBJ2-7; TRBD1 matches 8 bases. Germline V gene data show CDR1 as LGHNA and CDR2 as YSLEER. CDR3 length: 17 amino acids. After removal of 1 base from V and 2 bases from J, the junction contained 10 bases not matched to a gene. The CDR3 protein is CASSQAAPGQDTYEQYF. DNA of the CDR3: TGCGCCAGCAGCCAAGCCGCACCGGGACAGGATACCTACGAGCAGTACTTC.

The chain is built from TRBV5-1 and TRBJ1-3; D gene uncertain. The CDR3 consists of 17 residues. Trimming stripped 0 bases from V and 6 bases from J, with 19 bases between. Per the germline V gene, CDR1 is SGHRS and CDR2 is YFSETQ. In DNA, the CDR3 is TGCGCCAGCAGCTTGGGACCCTTTGAATTCATGGCAAACACCATATATTTT. This codes for CASSLGPFEFMANTIYF.

The chain couples TRBV5-1 to TRBJ2-2; TRBD1 matches 8 bases. V dropped 5 bases and J dropped 1; count of bases not matched to a gene: 4. The CDR3 is 15 amino acids. Per the germline V gene, CDR1 is SGHRS and CDR2 is YFSETQ. In DNA, the CDR3 is TGCGCCAGCAGATCCGGGACAGGGAACACCGGGGAGCTGTTTTTT. Its protein is CASRSGTGNTGELFF.

The chain carries TRBV6-6 and TRBJ2-7; D remains ambiguous. V was shortened by 5 bases and J by 2 bases, with 13 bases between the two germline ends. Germline lookup yields CDR1 MNHNY and CDR2 SVGAGI (reference sequence). The CDR3 extends over 14 amino acids. The DNA for the CDR3 is TGTGCCAGCAGTCCCCAGGTACCTCCCTACGAGCAGTACTTC. This codes for CASSPQVPPYEQYF.

This chain joins TRBV7-7 and TRBJ2-7, with 7 bases matching TRBD1. CDR3 length: 15 amino acids. Germline values: CDR1 SSHAT, CDR2 FNYEAQ (reference sequence). With V trimmed by 1 base and J by 0 bases, 3 bases remained unmatched. CDR3 sequence: CASSLGPGGSYEQYF. The CDR3 region has the DNA TGTGCCAGCAGCTTAGGGCCAGGGGGCTCCTACGAGCAGTACTTC.

This clone has a handful of counts. The V call is TRBV9, the J call TRBJ1-1; D might be TRBD1 (5 bases). V lost 0 bases to trimming and J lost 1 base, with 10 bases between them. Germline-derived CDR1 and CDR2 are SGDLS and YYNGEE. The CDR3 runs to 15 residues. CDR3 sequence reads: CASSVGDPENTEAFF. In DNA form, the CDR3 reads TGTGCCAGCAGCGTAGGGGACCCCGAGAACACTGAAGCTTTCTTT. The variable domain in full, with the rest retrieved from reference TRBV9 and TRBJ1-1, is DSGVTQTPKHLITATGQRVTLRCSPRSGDLSVYWYQQSLDQGLQFLIQYYNGEERAKGNILERFSAQQFPDLHSELNLSSLELGDSALYFCASSVGDPENTEAFFGQGTRLTVV.

The chain combines TRBV25-1 with TRBJ2-1; 9 nucleotides line up with TRBD2. CDR3 length equals 16 residues. The junction had 11 bases not matched to a gene; V was cut back by 3 bases and J by 8 bases. Germline V lookup: CDR1 MGHDK, CDR2 SYGVNS. The CDR3 loop is CASSDDSGRRAYEQFF. CDR3 in DNA: TGTGCCAGCAGTGACGATAGCGGGAGAAGGGCGTATGAGCAGTTCTTC.

The J gene is TRBJ1-2, the V gene TRBV6-1; TRBD1 matches 7 bases. Looked up from germline, CDR1 is MNHNS and CDR2 is SASEGT. The CDR3 consists of 12 residues. V shed 6 bases and J 7 bases; nucleotides not matched to a gene: 5. This CDR3 is CASRLQGFGYTF. CDR3 nucleotides: TGTGCCAGCAGGCTACAGGGGTTTGGCTACACCTTC.

There are a few counts of this clone. The chain links TRBV7-2 to TRBJ2-1; 8 positions match TRBD2. This CDR3 has 18 residues. J lost 2 bases, V lost 5 bases, and 14 bases had no gene match. CDR1 and CDR2 (germline): SGHTA, FQGNSA. The CDR3 reads CASSPSMFLAGAYNEQFF. CDR3 bases: TGTGCCAGCAGCCCCTCAATGTTCCTAGCGGGTGCCTACAATGAGCAGTTCTTC.

The chain employs TRBV18 and TRBJ1-4; TRBD1 might be the D (5 bases). The CDR3 covers 14 residues. Germline lookup yields CDR1 KGHSH and CDR2 LQKENI. V was trimmed by 1 base and J by 5 bases, leaving 8 bases between them. CDR3 protein: CASSPRPGNEKLFF. The CDR3 DNA follows: TGTGCCAGCTCACCACGGCCAGGGAATGAAAAACTGTTTTTT.

The count of this clone is one. The rearrangement uses TRBV5-4 and TRBJ1-6; TRBD1 matches at 9 bases. The CDR3 totals 15 residues. Germline CDR1 reads SGHNT; CDR2 reads YYREEE (reference sequence). Unmatched junction bases numbered 10, after V lost 5 bases and J lost 10 bases. The CDR3 DNA sequence: TGTGCCAGCAGTTTGACAGGGGGGTTCGGGTCACCCCTCCACTTT. This gives the protein CASSLTGGFGSPLHF. Complete variable domain (other parts from reference TRBV5-4 and TRBJ1-6): ETGVTQSPTHLIKTRGQQVTLRCSSQSGHNTVSWYQQALGQGPQFIFQYYREEENGRGNFPPRFSGLQFPNYSSELNVNALELDDSALYLCASSLTGGFGSPLHFGNGTRLTVT.

V and J are TRBV6-4 and TRBJ2-2, with no clear D. The V gene's germline CDR1 is MRHNA and CDR2 SNTAGT. This CDR3 has 16 residues. The V gene lost 4 bases and the J gene lost 0 bases, with 12 bases spanning the gap. This chain's CDR3 is CASSGQPHANTGELFF. The CDR3 DNA is TGTGCCAGCAGTGGCCAACCCCATGCGAACACCGGGGAGCTGTTTTTT.

The V and J genes are TRBV7-2 and TRBJ1-1; no clear D. The CDR3 loop spans 14 amino acids. V was pared by 5 bases and J by 1 base, with 11 bases between. The germline gives CDR1 SGHTA, CDR2 FQGNSA. Here the CDR3 reads CASSAIDGNTEAFF. Here the CDR3 DNA reads TGTGCCAGCAGCGCCATCGACGGGAACACTGAAGCTTTCTTT.

This clone was counted a single time. V and J are TRBV4-1 and TRBJ1-3; the D gene is possibly TRBD1 (6 bases). The ends were cut back, 3 bases at V and 3 bases at J, with 12 bases in the middle. The CDR3 is 15 amino acids. Germline V gene sequence: CDR1 MGHRA, CDR2 YSYEKL. The CDR3 DNA follows: TGCGCCAGCAGCCACCGGACAGACAGTGGAAACACCATATATTTT. This translates into CASSHRTDSGNTIYF.

The chain has TRBV9 and TRBJ2-1, with TRBD1 matching over 11 bases. Germline lookup yields CDR1 SGDLS and CDR2 YYNGEE. CDR3 length equals 18 residues. V was pared by 1 base and J by 3 bases, with 9 bases of the junction left unmatched. This CDR3 is CASSVTATGQGDYNEQFF. Here the CDR3 DNA reads TGTGCCAGCAGCGTAACCGCAACGGGACAGGGGGACTACAATGAGCAGTTCTTC.

This clone came up once. The V and J genes are TRBV7-2 and TRBJ2-1, with D perhaps TRBD2 (6 bases). There are 12 residues in the CDR3. The germline V and J ends were trimmed by 6 bases and 9 bases, with 12 bases remaining between them. CDR1 and CDR2 (germline): SGHTA, FQGNSA. The CDR3 DNA is TGTGCCAGCAGGTTGGAGGGTGGTGAGCAGTTCTTC. This gives the protein CASRLEGGEQFF.

The chain recombines TRBV7-3 with TRBJ2-3; possibly TRBD2 for D (5 bases). The CDR3 covers 14 residues. V was pared by 9 bases and J by 3 bases, with 16 bases between. The germline V gene has CDR1 SGHTA and CDR2 FQGTGA. CDR3 DNA: TGTGCCAGTTCCATAGGAGGTCTTACAGATACGCAGTATTTT. Translating it yields CASSIGGLTDTQYF.

The chain combines TRBV30 with TRBJ1-4; the D gene is possibly TRBD1 (6 bases). Trimming left V 2 bases short and J 11 bases short, with 18 bases between. The CDR3 runs 14 residues. Germline lookup yields CDR1 GTSNPN and CDR2 SVGIG (reference sequence). The CDR3 spells CAWSLLTRGGKLFF. The CDR3 coding sequence is TGTGCCTGGAGTCTTCTAACCAGGGGAGGGAAACTGTTTTTT.

This clone has only one observation. The genes are TRBV5-1 and TRBJ2-7; a weak D match, TRBD1 (6 bases). The CDR3 is 14 amino acids. Trimming took 6 bases from V and 3 from J, leaving 16 bases between them. CDR1 and CDR2 (germline): SGHRS, YFSETQ. This chain's CDR3 is CASTETGQIYEQYF. The CDR3 nucleotides read TGCGCCAGCACCGAAACCGGACAGATCTACGAGCAGTACTTC.